The next 14 T cell receptor beta chains were all read from a single sample in a study of cytomegalovirus exposure and HLA in healthy donors. Clones were sequenced by immunoSEQ multiplex PCR, and TCRdb holds only the in-frame ones, with some missing. The repertoire holds some 76,000 clones, with approximately 95% as singletons. Source material: PBMCs. These receptor sequences come from a woman in her late teens or twenties in good health and CMV-seronegative.

The chain recombines TRBV4-1 with TRBJ2-7, with D maybe TRBD1 (6 bases). Trimming cost V 4 bases and J 4 bases, with 14 bases left between them. The CDR3 is made up of 14 amino acids. CDR1 MGHRA and CDR2 YSYEKL come from the germline V gene. CDR3 DNA sequence: TGCGCCAGCAGCCCTATGGGACAACCATACGAGCAGTACTTC. Protein sequence: CASSPMGQPYEQYF.

This chain joins TRBV4-2 and TRBJ1-2; no clear D gene. This CDR3 spans 15 amino acids. V was cut by 1 base and J by 8 bases, with 17 bases left in between. Germline assignment: CDR1 LGHNA and CDR2 YNFKEQ. CDR3 in DNA: TGTGCCAGCAGCCAAGGTCCCGGAACGGAGCTAGGCTACACCTTC. Protein sequence: CASSQGPGTELGYTF.

The rearrangement links TRBV5-1 to TRBJ1-1; 7 bases are a match to TRBD1. The germline V gene has CDR1 SGHRS and CDR2 YFSETQ. The trim removed 4 bases at V and 7 bases at J, leaving 13 bases unmatched. The CDR3 has 15 amino acids. CDR3 sequence: CASSQGTDFTREAFF. The CDR3 DNA is TGCGCCAGCAGCCAAGGGACAGACTTCACCCGTGAAGCTTTCTTT.

The V call is TRBV30, the J call TRBJ2-2, with TRBD2 matching over 13 bases. This CDR3 is 18 amino acids long. The V segment lost 3 bases and the J segment 6 bases; nucleotides outside the gene matches: 13. CDR1 GTSNPN and CDR2 SVGIG come from the germline V gene (reference sequence). CDR3 sequence (DNA): TGTGCCTGGAGGGCCCCCACTAGCGGGGGGGTCAGGTCCGGGGAGCTGTTTTTT. It encodes CAWRAPTSGGVRSGELFF.

This chain connects TRBV6-1 to TRBJ1-5; tentatively, D is TRBD1 (6 bases). The CDR3 consists of 15 residues. Germline V gene data show CDR1 as MNHNS and CDR2 as SASEGT. V gave up 7 bases and J gave up 4 bases, with 17 bases separating them. CDR3 residues: CASTFPAGENQPQHF. CDR3 sequence (DNA): TGTGCCAGCACCTTTCCGGCAGGGGAAAATCAGCCCCAGCATTTT.

This chain links TRBV30 with TRBJ1-5; the D gene is possibly TRBD1 (5 bases). V lost 4 bases and J 4 bases, leaving 11 bases between the germline ends. Germline loops: CDR1 GTSNPN, CDR2 SVGIG (reference sequence). The CDR3 length is 13 residues. CDR3 DNA sequence: TGTGCCTGGACCACCCGGGGGAATCAGCCCCAGCATTTT. Translation gives CAWTTRGNQPQHF.

This chain links TRBV5-5 with TRBJ1-5; D unclear. CDR3 size: 13 residues. Germline CDR1 reads SGHKS; CDR2 reads YYEKEE (reference sequence). Trimming removed 0 bases from V and 5 bases from J, with 6 bases in between. DNA for the CDR3: TGTGCCAGCAGCTTGGGGAGCTATCAGCCCCAGCATTTT. Protein product: CASSLGSYQPQHF.

The chain uses TRBV28 and TRBJ2-1; possibly TRBD1 for D (6 bases). The CDR3 consists of 12 residues. Germline lookup yields CDR1 MDHEN and CDR2 SYDVKM. V lost 4 bases and J lost 7, with 8 bases in between. The DNA for the CDR3 is TGTGCCAGCAGTTGGACAGTGAATGAGCAGTTCTTC. It encodes CASSWTVNEQFF.

This chain links TRBV5-1 with TRBJ1-3; 9 bases are a match to TRBD1. V lost 4 bases and J lost 2; bases outside the gene matches: 7. The CDR3 length is 16 residues. Germline CDR1 SGHRS, CDR2 YFSETQ. This CDR3 reads CASSPGQGFAGNTIYF. The CDR3 coding sequence is TGCGCCAGCAGCCCGGGACAGGGTTTCGCTGGAAACACCATATATTTT.

The chain combines TRBV14 with TRBJ1-2; TRBD1 agrees at 9 bases. The germline V gene has CDR1 SGHDN and CDR2 FVKESK. V gave up 1 base and J gave up 3 bases; unmatched junction bases: 6. The CDR3 loop spans 16 amino acids. DNA for the CDR3: TGTGCCAGCAGCCAAGTACCCGGACAGGGGTACTATGGCTACACCTTC. Amino acid sequence: CASSQVPGQGYYGYTF.

J is TRBJ1-2 and V is TRBV13; D gene unclear. CDR1 PRHDT and CDR2 FYEKMQ come from the germline V gene (reference sequence). There are 12 residues in the CDR3. The ends were cut back, 5 bases at V and 8 bases at J, with 12 bases in the middle. CDR3 DNA: TGTGCCAGCAGCAAGATCGGTTGGGGCTACACCTTC. It specifies CASSKIGWGYTF. The complete variable domain, with remaining parts taken from reference TRBV13 and TRBJ1-2, reads AAGVIQSPRHLIKEKRETATLKCYPIPRHDTVYWYQQGPGQDPQFLISFYEKMQSDKGSIPDRFSAQQFSDYHSELNMSSLELGDSALYFCASSKIGWGYTFGSGTRLTVV.

In this sample, this clone turned up once. This chain joins TRBV2 and TRBJ2-5, with 7 bases that match TRBD2. V lost 5 bases to trimming and J lost 5 bases; unmatched junction nucleotides: 8. The CDR3 length is 14 residues. The germline CDR1 and CDR2 sequences are SNHLY and FYNNEI. The DNA for the CDR3 is TGTGCCAGCAGTTTCGCGGGAGTGGGGGAGACCCAGTACTTC. Protein product: CASSFAGVGETQYF.

This clone was seen once. This chain joins TRBV6-5 and TRBJ1-4; a possible D gene is TRBD1 (5 bases). In germline, CDR1 is MNHEY, CDR2 SVGAGI. Between the trimmed V and J ends, which lost 0 bases and 2 bases, there was a span of 7 bases. The CDR3 covers 15 residues. The CDR3 bases are TGTGCCAGCAGTTACTCGACAGCTACTAATGAAAAACTGTTTTTT. As protein: CASSYSTATNEKLFF.

This clone was recorded once. The chain carries TRBV4-1 and TRBJ1-4; 9 bases map to TRBD1. This CDR3 contains 16 residues. V lost 2 bases, J lost 5 bases, and 6 bases stayed unmatched. Germline CDR1 reads MGHRA; CDR2 reads YSYEKL. The CDR3 coding sequence is TGCGCCAGCAGCCAATCGACCGGGACAGGGAATGAAAAACTGTTTTTT. Protein sequence: CASSQSTGTGNEKLFF.